These T cell receptor beta chains were read from a single sample in a study of T-cell reconstitution after alpha-beta-depleted transplantation in children. One entry per CDR3 protein, called by TCRdb with MiXCR from the PCR reads. Seen here are around 580,000 distinct CDR3 sequences, about 23% observed once, and the top ten hold roughly 13%. The specimen was PBMCs, mostly from graft donor cells, collected 360 days after TCRalphabeta/CD19-depleted stem cell transplant. The source of these receptors is a boy under three years old who had a stem cell transplant for acute myeloid leukemia, so the T cells may come from the graft donor. The CDR3 runs from the conserved cysteine through the conserved F or W. The D gene is left open where the match is weak. Size tells how often a clone was seen (once, few, many) or the class of an expanded clone, and some rows leave it out.

j_gene: TRBJ2-3; d_gene: TRBD2; abundance: few; v_gene: TRBV7-8; CDR3nt: TGTGCCAGCAGCCCGAAGGGGGTAGCGGGGTCCCCTGATACGCAGTATTTT; CDR3aa: CASSPKGVAGSPDTQYF
j_gene: TRBJ2-1; d_gene: TRBD2; abundance: -; v_gene: TRBV10-3; CDR3nt: TGTGCCATCAAGGAGCGGGGGGGCAATATCTCCTACAATGAGCAGTTCTTC; CDR3aa: CAIKERGGNISYNEQFF
j_gene: TRBJ2-6; d_gene: -; abundance: -; v_gene: TRBV19; CDR3nt: TGTGCCAGTAGTATAGTCAGGGCCGGGGCCAACGTCCTGACTTTC; CDR3aa: CASSIVRAGANVLTF
j_gene: TRBJ2-3; d_gene: TRBD2; abundance: -; v_gene: TRBV7-9; CDR3nt: TGTGCCAGCAGCCCCGGGGTAAGCGGGGGAAGCACAGATACGCAGTATTTT; CDR3aa: CASSPGVSGGSTDTQYF
j_gene: TRBJ2-7; d_gene: TRBD1; abundance: many; v_gene: TRBV6-5; CDR3nt: TGTGCCAGCAGTTACGCCCTGGACAGGGGGCGTTTCTACGAGCAGTACTTC; CDR3aa: CASSYALDRGRFYEQYF
j_gene: TRBJ1-1; d_gene: -; abundance: -; v_gene: TRBV9; CDR3nt: TGTGCCAGCAGCGTAGGGGACGACGAAGCTTTCTTT; CDR3aa: CASSVGDDEAFF
j_gene: TRBJ2-6; d_gene: -; abundance: -; v_gene: TRBV7-3; CDR3nt: TGTGCCAGCAGCTCCTGGTCCGGGAAGGGGCGCTCTGGGGCCAACGTCCTGACTTTC; CDR3aa: CASSSWSGKGRSGANVLTF
j_gene: TRBJ1-6; d_gene: TRBD1; abundance: -; v_gene: TRBV20-1; CDR3nt: TGCAGTGCTAGAGGCCGGGACAGGGGCCATTCACCCCTCCACTTT; CDR3aa: CSARGRDRGHSPLHF
j_gene: TRBJ2-3; d_gene: -; abundance: -; v_gene: TRBV20-1; CDR3nt: TGCAGTGCTGGTGGGTCTAGCACAGATACGCAGTATTTT; CDR3aa: CSAGGSSTDTQYF
j_gene: TRBJ2-7; d_gene: TRBD1; abundance: many; v_gene: TRBV5-1; CDR3nt: TGCGCCAGCAGCTACCAGACAGGGGGCTACGAGCAGTACTTC; CDR3aa: CASSYQTGGYEQYF
j_gene: TRBJ1-2; d_gene: -; abundance: -; v_gene: TRBV7-9; CDR3nt: TGTGCCAGCAGCTATAGGGCAGGCCCTGGCTACACCTTC; CDR3aa: CASSYRAGPGYTF
j_gene: TRBJ1-2; d_gene: TRBD1; abundance: few; v_gene: TRBV6-5; CDR3nt: TGTGCCAGCAGTTCCTACGGACAGGGGGATAACTATGGCTACACCTTC; CDR3aa: CASSSYGQGDNYGYTF
j_gene: TRBJ2-1; d_gene: TRBD2; abundance: -; v_gene: TRBV10-2; CDR3nt: TGCGCCAGCAGGTCGGCGTGGGGTAGCGGGGGGAACCTTAGTGAGCAGTTCTTC; CDR3aa: CASRSAWGSGGNLSEQFF
j_gene: TRBJ2-7; d_gene: -; abundance: -; v_gene: TRBV20-1; CDR3nt: TGCAGTGCTAGAGAAATCGGCCTGGGCTCCTACGAGCAGTACTTC; CDR3aa: CSAREIGLGSYEQYF
j_gene: TRBJ1-2; d_gene: -; abundance: -; v_gene: TRBV10-3; CDR3nt: TGTGCCATCAGTGACAGGAACTATGGCTACACCTTC; CDR3aa: CAISDRNYGYTF
j_gene: TRBJ2-1; d_gene: -; abundance: -; v_gene: TRBV30; CDR3nt: TGTGCCTGGAAGGGGGGGTCCTACAATGAGCAGTTCTTC; CDR3aa: CAWKGGSYNEQFF
j_gene: TRBJ2-2; d_gene: -; abundance: -; v_gene: TRBV15; CDR3nt: TGTGCCACCAGCAGAGAAGGGAGAGGGGGATCTCCGGTGCTGTTTTTT; CDR3aa: CATSREGRGGSPVLFF
j_gene: TRBJ2-1; d_gene: TRBD2; abundance: -; v_gene: TRBV20-1; CDR3nt: TGCAGTGCTAACACTCCACTAGCGGGGGTAACCTACAATGAGCAGTTCTTC; CDR3aa: CSANTPLAGVTYNEQFF
j_gene: TRBJ2-2; d_gene: TRBD2; abundance: -; v_gene: TRBV7-6; CDR3nt: TGTGCCAGCAGCTTATTCGGGACTAGAGTCACCGGGGAGCTGTTTTTT; CDR3aa: CASSLFGTRVTGELFF
j_gene: TRBJ2-5; d_gene: TRBD2; abundance: many; v_gene: TRBV16; CDR3nt: TGTGCCAGCAGCCAATCCTCAGCGGGGGAAGGCCAAGAGACCCAGTACTTC; CDR3aa: CASSQSSAGEGQETQYF
j_gene: TRBJ1-2; d_gene: -; abundance: -; v_gene: TRBV29-1; CDR3nt: TGCAGCGTCGCTGAGAGTAACTATGGCTACACCTTC; CDR3aa: CSVAESNYGYTF
j_gene: TRBJ2-3; d_gene: TRBD1; abundance: many; v_gene: TRBV18; CDR3nt: TGTGCCAGCTCACCACTTAGGGGACAGATGACAGATACGCAGTATTTT; CDR3aa: CASSPLRGQMTDTQYF
j_gene: TRBJ2-3; d_gene: -; abundance: many; v_gene: TRBV7-2; CDR3nt: TGTGCCAGCAGCCGTGACAGTTCCACAGATACGCAGTATTTT; CDR3aa: CASSRDSSTDTQYF
j_gene: TRBJ1-2; d_gene: -; abundance: -; v_gene: TRBV12-3/TRBV12-4; CDR3nt: TGTGCCAGCAGTTCCGACTTCGGCTATGGCTACACCTTC; CDR3aa: CASSSDFGYGYTF
j_gene: TRBJ1-1; d_gene: -; abundance: -; v_gene: TRBV28; CDR3nt: TGTGCCAGCAGGGGGCCTAACACTGAAGCTTTCTTT; CDR3aa: CASRGPNTEAFF
j_gene: TRBJ2-3; d_gene: TRBD1; abundance: few; v_gene: TRBV5-4; CDR3nt: TGTGCCAGCAGCCCCCCATCCGGGACAGCGGAAGATACGCAGTATTTT; CDR3aa: CASSPPSGTAEDTQYF
j_gene: TRBJ2-3; d_gene: -; abundance: -; v_gene: TRBV25-1; CDR3nt: TGTGCCAGCAGCCCCGAGGGGGGCGGACTAAGCACAGATACGCAGTATTTT; CDR3aa: CASSPEGGGLSTDTQYF
j_gene: TRBJ2-1; d_gene: -; abundance: few; v_gene: TRBV6-5; CDR3nt: TGTGCCAGCAGACGCGTCGGTGAGCAGTTCTTC; CDR3aa: CASRRVGEQFF
j_gene: TRBJ1-5; d_gene: -; abundance: -; v_gene: TRBV18; CDR3nt: TGTGCCAGCTCACCAATCCCCGACGGGCAGCCCCAGCATTTT; CDR3aa: CASSPIPDGQPQHF
j_gene: TRBJ2-3; d_gene: -; abundance: -; v_gene: TRBV20-1; CDR3nt: TGCAGTGCTAGAGATGGCGGGGTGGGCACAGATACGCAGTATTTT; CDR3aa: CSARDGGVGTDTQYF
j_gene: TRBJ2-2; d_gene: -; abundance: once; v_gene: TRBV5-1; CDR3nt: TGCGCCAGCCAACAGGACACCGGGGAGCTGTTTTTT; CDR3aa: CASQQDTGELFF
j_gene: TRBJ2-1; d_gene: -; abundance: few; v_gene: TRBV20-1; CDR3nt: TGCAGTGCTAGAGATAGAGGACTCCGTAGCTCCTACAATGAGCAGTTCTTC; CDR3aa: CSARDRGLRSSYNEQFF
j_gene: TRBJ2-1; d_gene: -; abundance: -; v_gene: TRBV20-1; CDR3nt: TGCAGTGCAAGGGCCGACAATGAGCAGTTCTTC; CDR3aa: CSARADNEQFF
j_gene: TRBJ2-2; d_gene: -; abundance: few; v_gene: TRBV12-3/TRBV12-4; CDR3nt: TGTGCCAGCACCAGGGAGCTCACCGGGGAGCTGTTTTTT; CDR3aa: CASTRELTGELFF
j_gene: TRBJ2-5; d_gene: -; abundance: few; v_gene: TRBV25-1; CDR3nt: TGTGCCAGCAGTGAGCCCAGGGGAGGTGACCAAGAGACCCAGTACTTC; CDR3aa: CASSEPRGGDQETQYF
j_gene: TRBJ1-3; d_gene: -; abundance: -; v_gene: TRBV6-5; CDR3nt: TGTGCCAGCAGTTACTCGTATCCGGGGGTAGACACCATATATTTT; CDR3aa: CASSYSYPGVDTIYF
j_gene: TRBJ2-3; d_gene: TRBD2; abundance: -; v_gene: TRBV10-3; CDR3nt: TGTGCCATCAGTGGACTAGCGGGGGACACAGATACGCAGTATTTT; CDR3aa: CAISGLAGDTDTQYF
j_gene: TRBJ2-7; d_gene: TRBD1; abundance: few; v_gene: TRBV6-2/TRBV6-3; CDR3nt: TGTGCCAGCAGTTACTCGAAATGGGGTCGGGACAGGGCATCATTCTACGAGCAGTACTTC; CDR3aa: CASSYSKWGRDRASFYEQYF
j_gene: TRBJ2-5; d_gene: TRBD1; abundance: few; v_gene: TRBV6-1; CDR3nt: TGTGCCAGCAGTGAGACAGGGGCCTTTCAAGAGACCCAGTACTTC; CDR3aa: CASSETGAFQETQYF
j_gene: TRBJ1-4; d_gene: -; abundance: few; v_gene: TRBV7-9; CDR3nt: TGTGCCAGCAGCTTAGCCCAAAGGAGACTGTTTTTT; CDR3aa: CASSLAQRRLFF
j_gene: TRBJ2-1; d_gene: -; abundance: few; v_gene: TRBV5-1; CDR3nt: TGCGCCAGCAGCTTGGCCACAGGGGGGGATGAGCAGTTCTTC; CDR3aa: CASSLATGGDEQFF
j_gene: TRBJ2-3; d_gene: -; abundance: few; v_gene: TRBV5-1; CDR3nt: TGCGCCAGCAGCTTGGAAGGGGAGGACAGCACAGATACGCAGTATTTT; CDR3aa: CASSLEGEDSTDTQYF
j_gene: TRBJ2-7; d_gene: TRBD2; abundance: many; v_gene: TRBV7-9; CDR3nt: TGTGCCAGCAGCAAGACTAGCTTCTACGAGCAGTACTTC; CDR3aa: CASSKTSFYEQYF
j_gene: TRBJ2-1; d_gene: -; abundance: -; v_gene: TRBV7-9; CDR3nt: TGTGCCAGCAGCTTCGACCCCAGGGTCAATGAGCAGTTCTTC; CDR3aa: CASSFDPRVNEQFF
j_gene: TRBJ2-5; d_gene: -; abundance: -; v_gene: TRBV15; CDR3nt: TGTGCCACCAGCAGAGGAACCGGGATGCAAGAGACCCAGTACTTC; CDR3aa: CATSRGTGMQETQYF
j_gene: TRBJ1-3; d_gene: -; abundance: many; v_gene: TRBV5-1; CDR3nt: TGCGCCAGCAGCTTGGAGAAGTTACGGACGGCCTTCTCTGGAAACACCATATATTTT; CDR3aa: CASSLEKLRTAFSGNTIYF
j_gene: TRBJ2-3; d_gene: TRBD2; abundance: many; v_gene: TRBV12-3/TRBV12-4; CDR3nt: TGTGCCAGCAGTCCTAGCGGGCGCGATACGCAGTATTTT; CDR3aa: CASSPSGRDTQYF
j_gene: TRBJ1-2; d_gene: -; abundance: -; v_gene: TRBV6-2/TRBV6-3; CDR3nt: TGTGCCAGCGGAACTATGGGGGGTACGTTCGGGAACTATGGCTACACCTTC; CDR3aa: CASGTMGGTFGNYGYTF
j_gene: TRBJ1-6; d_gene: TRBD1; abundance: many; v_gene: TRBV5-1; CDR3nt: TGCGCCAGCAGGGACAGGGCGAATTCACCCCTCCACTTT; CDR3aa: CASRDRANSPLHF
j_gene: TRBJ2-3; d_gene: TRBD2; abundance: few; v_gene: TRBV20-1; CDR3nt: TGCAGTGCTAGCTCCCCGGGGGGGCCGGGTACAGATACGCAGTATTTT; CDR3aa: CSASSPGGPGTDTQYF
j_gene: TRBJ2-2; d_gene: -; abundance: many; v_gene: TRBV4-3; CDR3nt: TGCGCCAGCAGCCAAGATCTGGGGAGGCATGCGGAGCTGTTTTTT; CDR3aa: CASSQDLGRHAELFF
j_gene: TRBJ1-5; d_gene: -; abundance: many; v_gene: TRBV15; CDR3nt: TGTGCCACCAGCAGAGATTATAACGAGCAGCCCCAGCATTTT; CDR3aa: CATSRDYNEQPQHF
j_gene: TRBJ2-3; d_gene: -; abundance: few; v_gene: TRBV11-1; CDR3nt: TGTGCCAGCAGCTTGCCAAACGACTTGTCAACTGGCACAGATACGCAGTATTTT; CDR3aa: CASSLPNDLSTGTDTQYF
j_gene: TRBJ2-7; d_gene: -; abundance: -; v_gene: TRBV21-1; CDR3nt: TGTGCCAGCAGCAGCCTAGGACAGGGTCCGTACGAGCAGTACTTC; CDR3aa: CASSSLGQGPYEQYF